Listed below are T cell receptor beta chains from one sample, sequenced in a study of OX40 agonist ivuxolimab in advanced cancers. Profiling relied on immunoSEQ multiplex PCR, and the TCRdb table lists in-frame clones only, not all of them. The table lists some 99,000 clones, roughly four fifths of them singletons. The sequenced sample was CD4+ or CD8+ T cells sorted from blood, obtained in a trial of the OX40 agonist ivuxolimab. The source is an adult with an advanced solid tumor such as melanoma, head and neck, liver or kidney cancer. Both conserved end residues are part of each CDR3. A D gene is named only where the DNA matches it firmly. Not all rows give a size; the values are once, few, many and, for expanded clones, a class.

clone_size: -
j_call: TRBJ1-1
d_call: -
v_call: TRBV28
cdr3_nt: TGTGCCAGCAGTTTCTTGACTGGGGGGGCCACTGAAGCTTTCTTT
cdr3_aa: CASSFLTGGATEAFF

clone_size: -
j_call: TRBJ2-7
d_call: -
v_call: TRBV27
cdr3_nt: TGTGCCAGCACCTCCCTAGGCAGCTACGAGCAGTACTTC
cdr3_aa: CASTSLGSYEQYF

clone_size: -
j_call: TRBJ2-3
d_call: -
v_call: TRBV7-3
cdr3_nt: TGTGCCAGCAGCCCAAATCCCGGGGCCACAGATACGCAGTATTTT
cdr3_aa: CASSPNPGATDTQYF

clone_size: -
j_call: TRBJ2-3
d_call: -
v_call: TRBV6-4
cdr3_nt: TGTGCCAGCAGTGACTCGGGGGCTAGCAGCACAGATACGCAGTATTTT
cdr3_aa: CASSDSGASSTDTQYF

clone_size: -
j_call: TRBJ1-2
d_call: -
v_call: TRBV14
cdr3_nt: TGTGCCAGCAGCCAAGGACTTGGAGTTTGGTATGGCTACACCTTC
cdr3_aa: CASSQGLGVWYGYTF

clone_size: -
j_call: TRBJ2-1
d_call: -
v_call: TRBV4-3
cdr3_nt: TGCGCCAGCAGCCCTCATAGCAGTAGCTCCTACAATGAGCAGTTCTTC
cdr3_aa: CASSPHSSSSYNEQFF

clone_size: -
j_call: TRBJ2-3
d_call: -
v_call: TRBV7-8
cdr3_nt: TGTGCCAGCAGCTTAGTTCGGCGCACTAGCACAGATACGCAGTATTTT
cdr3_aa: CASSLVRRTSTDTQYF

clone_size: once
j_call: TRBJ1-2
d_call: -
v_call: TRBV11-2
cdr3_nt: TGTGCCAGCAGCGGGGCCGGTTTAAGAGTGGGTGGCTACACCTTC
cdr3_aa: CASSGAGLRVGGYTF

clone_size: -
j_call: TRBJ1-3
d_call: -
v_call: TRBV19
cdr3_nt: TGTGCCAGTAGTAGAGATTCTATTACAGGCTCTGGAAACACCATATATTTT
cdr3_aa: CASSRDSITGSGNTIYF

clone_size: -
j_call: TRBJ1-2
d_call: -
v_call: TRBV19
cdr3_nt: TGTGCCAGTAGTCCGCGGCGAGATGGCTACACCTTC
cdr3_aa: CASSPRRDGYTF

clone_size: -
j_call: TRBJ2-1
d_call: TRBD1
v_call: TRBV30
cdr3_nt: TGTGCCTGGAGCATAATCGGGACAGGGGCCAACAATGAGCAGTTCTTC
cdr3_aa: CAWSIIGTGANNEQFF

clone_size: few
j_call: TRBJ2-7
d_call: TRBD2
v_call: TRBV7-2
cdr3_nt: TGTGCCAGCAGCTTAAACCCTATGGCGACTAGCGGGAGCTCCTACGAGCAGTACTTC
cdr3_aa: CASSLNPMATSGSSYEQYF

clone_size: -
j_call: TRBJ1-6
d_call: TRBD1
v_call: TRBV7-9
cdr3_nt: TGTGCCAGCAGCTCGCACAGGGGGAATTCACCCCTCCACTTT
cdr3_aa: CASSSHRGNSPLHF

clone_size: -
j_call: TRBJ2-1
d_call: -
v_call: TRBV6-6
cdr3_nt: TGTGCCAGCAGTCCGGGGTGGTCCTACAATGAGCAGTTCTTC
cdr3_aa: CASSPGWSYNEQFF

clone_size: few
j_call: TRBJ2-5
d_call: -
v_call: TRBV30
cdr3_nt: TGTGCCTGGAGCGGCTCAGACAAGGGGACCCAGTACTTC
cdr3_aa: CAWSGSDKGTQYF

clone_size: -
j_call: TRBJ2-7
d_call: TRBD1
v_call: TRBV9
cdr3_nt: TGTGCCAGCAGCCCCTGGACAGGGGGCAGGTACGAGCAGTACTTC
cdr3_aa: CASSPWTGGRYEQYF

clone_size: -
j_call: TRBJ2-3
d_call: TRBD2
v_call: TRBV28
cdr3_nt: TGTGCCAGCAGTTTGGCGGGGGGCCCGACAGATACGCAGTATTTT
cdr3_aa: CASSLAGGPTDTQYF

clone_size: -
j_call: TRBJ2-7
d_call: -
v_call: TRBV25-1
cdr3_nt: TGTGCCAGCGGAGGGGGACAGACCTACGAGCAGTACTTC
cdr3_aa: CASGGGQTYEQYF

clone_size: -
j_call: TRBJ2-2
d_call: TRBD2
v_call: TRBV11-2
cdr3_nt: TGTGCCAGCAGCAGGGAGGGTAGCGGGCCCGGGGAGCTGTTTTTT
cdr3_aa: CASSREGSGPGELFF